One sample yielded the 21 T cell receptor beta chains listed below, sequenced in a study of blood T cells in healthy people across ages. PCR was performed a second time for roughly 6 to 12 cycles using a sample-barcoded 5' primer and a J-beta primer mix. MiXCR, run by TCRdb on the 5' RACE reads, gives a single entry per CDR3 protein. The table records about 570,000 distinct CDR3 sequences, 27% of them present only once. This sample was shared with a second study, whose subject was T cells of mothers and their children.

The sequenced material came from blood. The source of these receptors is a boy aged 2 to 10 in good health.

This clonotype was seen many times. The DNA of the CDR3 is TGTGCCAGCAGCAAAAGCGGTACCTACGAGCAGTACTTC. This encodes CASSKSGTYEQYF. V is TRBV12-3 or TRBV12-4 and J is TRBJ2-7, with D possibly matching TRBD2 (5 bases). Trimming took off 6 bases at V and 2 bases at J, with 11 bases between the two ends. The CDR3 consists of 13 residues.

This chain joins TRBV4-1 and TRBJ2-2, with D hard to call. Germline lookup yields CDR1 MGHRA and CDR2 YSYEKL. V was shortened by 5 bases and J by 3 bases, with 13 bases between the two germline ends. This CDR3 region has 15 residues. DNA for the CDR3: TGCGCCAGCAGCTATAGGTCTCGCGACACCGGGGAGCTGTTTTTT. Translated: CASSYRSRDTGELFF.

This clonotype was seen only once. V usage is TRBV9 and J usage is TRBJ2-5, with 7 bases that match TRBD2. The J call is uncertain, as TRBJ2-7 better fits the DNA end. Per the germline V gene, CDR1 is SGDLS and CDR2 is YYNGEE. This CDR3 contains 14 residues. CDR3 sequence: CASSVAGGGHEQYF. The CDR3, as DNA: TGTGCCAGCAGCGTAGCGGGAGGAGGTCACGAGCAGTACTTC.

This clonotype was counted only a few times. The genes are TRBV6-6 and TRBJ2-5; D may match TRBD1 or TRBD2 (5 bases each). V lost 8 bases and J lost 4, with 14 bases in between. This CDR3 has 13 residues. Germline CDR1 MNHNY, CDR2 SVGAGI (reference sequence). The CDR3 DNA follows: TGTGCCAGCGTACCGGGACCCAGAGAGACCCAGTACTTC. Translating gives CASVPGPRETQYF.

The J gene is TRBJ2-2, the V gene TRBV6-2 or TRBV6-3; D tentatively reads TRBD1 or TRBD2 (5 bases each). CDR1 MNHEY and CDR2 SVGEGT come from the germline V gene. This CDR3 is built from 15 residues. The germline V and J ends were trimmed by 6 bases and 1 base, with 12 bases remaining between them. CDR3 loop: CASSRDPVNTGELFF. As DNA, the CDR3 is TGTGCCAGCAGCCGGGACCCAGTGAACACCGGGGAGCTGTTTTTT.

The gene calls are TRBV10-2 and TRBJ2-5; D is perhaps TRBD2 (6 bases). The DNA end lines up better with TRBJ2-7; the J call may be wrong. This CDR3 has 16 amino acids. CDR1 WSHSY and CDR2 SAAADI come from the germline V gene. The CDR3 region is CAAGGGGPLSANEQYF. DNA of the CDR3: TGCGCCGCCGGGGGTGGCGGGCCCTTGTCCGCTAACGAGCAGTACTTC.

This chain connects TRBV5-1 to TRBJ2-5; D may be TRBD1 (5 bases). V lost 5 bases and J lost 0, with 14 bases in between. Germline V CDR1 and CDR2: SGHRS, YFSETQ. The CDR3 runs 15 residues. The CDR3 DNA follows: TGCGCCAGCAGGTGGACGCACAGGAACCAAGAGACCCAGTACTTC. Translating gives CASRWTHRNQETQYF.

This chain joins TRBV20-1 and TRBJ2-1; 8 positions match TRBD2. The V gene end was trimmed by 3 bases and the J gene end by 2 bases; junction bases not matched to a gene: 6. From germline, CDR1 is DFQATT and CDR2 SNEGSKA (reference sequence). The CDR3 runs to 15 residues. CDR3 amino acids: CSASGLAGPYNEQFF. DNA for the CDR3: TGCAGTGCTAGCGGTCTAGCGGGCCCCTACAATGAGCAGTTCTTC.

CDR3 protein: CSVGGRDTGELFF. The CDR3 DNA follows: TGCAGCGTTGGCGGGAGGGACACCGGGGAGCTGTTTTTT. The chain joins TRBV29-1 to TRBJ2-2, with 9 bases matching TRBD2. This CDR3 has 13 residues. The V gene's germline CDR1 is SQVTM and CDR2 ANQGSEA. With V trimmed by 4 bases and J by 3 bases, 0 bases remained unmatched.

This chain uses TRBV27 with TRBJ2-2, with D unresolved. Trimming took off 4 bases at V and 4 bases at J, with 13 bases between the two ends. Germline CDR1 and CDR2: MNHEY and SMNVEV (reference sequence). The CDR3 has 15 residues. The CDR3, as DNA: TGTGCCAGCAGTTCCTACCTCAGTCCCACCGGGGAGCTGTTTTTT. This translates into CASSSYLSPTGELFF.

This clonotype was detected only a few times. This chain uses TRBV3-1 with TRBJ2-1, with D possibly matching TRBD2 (6 bases). CDR1 and CDR2 (germline): LGHDT, YNNKEL (reference sequence). V was trimmed by 4 bases and J by 9 bases, leaving 13 bases between them. This CDR3 spans 13 amino acids. CDR3: CASSPPRRGEQFF. CDR3 DNA sequence: TGTGCCAGCAGCCCCCCCCGGCGGGGTGAGCAGTTCTTC.

The chain has TRBV4-1 and TRBJ2-7, with D unresolved. V lost 0 bases and J 3 bases, leaving 9 bases between the germline ends. This CDR3 region has 14 residues. The germline V gene has CDR1 MGHRA and CDR2 YSYEKL. The CDR3 is CASSQDLAVYEQYF. CDR3 DNA sequence: TGCGCCAGCAGCCAAGATCTTGCGGTCTACGAGCAGTACTTC.

The V gene is TRBV5-1, the J gene TRBJ2-5; 7 bases align to TRBD1. The CDR3 is 15 amino acids. Germline V gene sequence: CDR1 SGHRS, CDR2 YFSETQ. The V segment lost 0 bases and the J segment 8 bases; nucleotides outside the gene matches: 10. CDR3 sequence: CASSLGATGWDTQYF. CDR3 DNA: TGCGCCAGCAGCTTGGGAGCGACAGGGTGGGACACCCAGTACTTC.

This chain's CDR3 is CSVDVWQETQYF. The CDR3 coding sequence is TGCAGCGTTGATGTCTGGCAAGAGACCCAGTACTTC. The chain joins TRBV29-1 to TRBJ2-5; D uncertain. V lost 3 bases and J 2 bases, leaving 7 bases between the germline ends. Looked up from germline, CDR1 is SQVTM and CDR2 is ANQGSEA. The CDR3 extends over 12 amino acids.

The gene calls are TRBV5-1 and TRBJ1-1, with D uncertain. The V gene lost 0 bases and the J gene lost 6 bases, with 15 bases spanning the gap. Germline V gene sequence: CDR1 SGHRS, CDR2 YFSETQ. There are 15 residues in the CDR3. CDR3: CASSLASAGIPEAFF. The CDR3 region has the DNA TGCGCCAGCAGCTTGGCATCGGCGGGGATACCTGAAGCTTTCTTT.

The chain employs TRBV7-2 and TRBJ1-2, with D perhaps matching TRBD1 (6 bases). The CDR3 runs to 15 residues. Deletions cut 4 bases from V and 4 bases from J, with 16 bases between. Germline values: CDR1 SGHTA, CDR2 FQGNSA. The DNA for the CDR3 is TGTGCCAGCAGCTCGCGGGCAGGGGAGACCTATGGCTACACCTTC. Translation: CASSSRAGETYGYTF.

In this sample, this clonotype turned up a few times. V usage is TRBV5-1 and J usage is TRBJ2-5; 9 bases align to TRBD2. The closer fit of TRBJ2-1 to the DNA end suggests the J call may be wrong. The length of the CDR3 is 15 residues. Germline assignment: CDR1 SGHRS and CDR2 YFSETQ. CDR3 in amino acids: CASTREGGAYNEQFF. CDR3 bases: TGCGCCAGCACGCGGGAGGGAGGGGCCTACAATGAGCAGTTCTTC.

This chain uses TRBV7-9 with TRBJ2-7; tentative D call: TRBD1 (6 bases). With 2 bases removed from V and 6 bases from J, the gap between germline ends came to 17 bases. Germline CDR1 reads SEHNR; CDR2 reads FQNEAQ (reference sequence). CDR3 length: 15 amino acids. The CDR3 protein is CASSLNGNRVGEQYF. DNA of the CDR3: TGTGCCAGCAGCTTAAACGGAAACAGGGTCGGCGAGCAGTACTTC.

This clonotype has more than one count but fewer than ten. The chain uses TRBV6-6 and TRBJ1-2; perhaps TRBD1 as D (5 bases). Germline V CDR1 and CDR2: MNHNY, SVGAGI (reference sequence). This CDR3 is built from 14 residues. Trimming pared 0 bases from V and 6 bases from J, leaving 11 bases between. The CDR3 spells CASSYSAGSHGYTF. The CDR3 nucleotides are TGTGCCAGCAGTTACTCTGCAGGGAGCCATGGCTACACCTTC.

V is TRBV7-6 and J is TRBJ1-5, with 7 bases lining up with TRBD1. Germline V gene lookup returns CDR1 SGHVS and CDR2 FNYEAQ. Unmatched junction bases numbered 6, after V lost 1 base and J lost 6 bases. The CDR3 contains 15 residues. CDR3 in amino acids: CASSLVPGGTQPQHF. CDR3 DNA sequence: TGTGCCAGCAGCTTAGTTCCAGGGGGAACTCAGCCCCAGCATTTT.

The J gene is TRBJ2-3, the V gene TRBV6-6, with 11 bases matching TRBD2. V gave up 6 bases and J gave up 7 bases; unmatched junction bases: 12. From germline, CDR1 is MNHNY and CDR2 SVGAGI (reference sequence). This CDR3 comprises 16 residues. The CDR3 spells CASRPPNSGGAYTQYF. CDR3 nucleotide sequence: TGTGCCAGCAGGCCGCCGAATAGCGGGGGGGCATATACGCAGTATTTT.